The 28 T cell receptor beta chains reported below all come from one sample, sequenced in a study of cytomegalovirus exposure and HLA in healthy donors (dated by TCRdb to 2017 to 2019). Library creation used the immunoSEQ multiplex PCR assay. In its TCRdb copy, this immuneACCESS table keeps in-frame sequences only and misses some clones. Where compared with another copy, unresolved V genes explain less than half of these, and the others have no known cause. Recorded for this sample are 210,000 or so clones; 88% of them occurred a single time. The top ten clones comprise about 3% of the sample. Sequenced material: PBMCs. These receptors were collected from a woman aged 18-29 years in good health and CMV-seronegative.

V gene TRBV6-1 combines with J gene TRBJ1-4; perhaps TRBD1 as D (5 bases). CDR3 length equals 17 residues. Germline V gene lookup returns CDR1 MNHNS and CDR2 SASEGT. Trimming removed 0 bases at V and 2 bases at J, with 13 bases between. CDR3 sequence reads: CASSEALLGGTNEKLFF. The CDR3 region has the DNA TGTGCCAGCAGTGAAGCGCTTCTCGGGGGGACTAATGAAAAACTGTTTTTT.

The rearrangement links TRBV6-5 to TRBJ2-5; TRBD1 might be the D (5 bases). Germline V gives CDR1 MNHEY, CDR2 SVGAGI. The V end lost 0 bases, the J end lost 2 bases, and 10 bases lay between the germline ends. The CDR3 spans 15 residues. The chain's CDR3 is CASSYSGQKQETQYF. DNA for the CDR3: TGTGCCAGCAGTTACTCGGGGCAGAAACAAGAGACCCAGTACTTC.

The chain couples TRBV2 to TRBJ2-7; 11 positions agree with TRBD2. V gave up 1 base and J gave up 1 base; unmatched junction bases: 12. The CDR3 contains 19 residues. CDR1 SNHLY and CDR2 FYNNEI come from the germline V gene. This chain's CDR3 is CASSEEGVTSGSLSYEQYF. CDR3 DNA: TGTGCCAGCAGTGAAGAGGGGGTAACTAGCGGGAGTTTGTCCTACGAGCAGTACTTC.

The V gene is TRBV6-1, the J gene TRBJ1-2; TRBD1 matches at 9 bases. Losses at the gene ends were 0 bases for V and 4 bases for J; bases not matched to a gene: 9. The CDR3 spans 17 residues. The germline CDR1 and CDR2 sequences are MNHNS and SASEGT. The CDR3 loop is CASSEAVGDRVGYGYTF. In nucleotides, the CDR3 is TGTGCCAGCAGTGAAGCGGTTGGGGACAGGGTCGGCTATGGCTACACCTTC.

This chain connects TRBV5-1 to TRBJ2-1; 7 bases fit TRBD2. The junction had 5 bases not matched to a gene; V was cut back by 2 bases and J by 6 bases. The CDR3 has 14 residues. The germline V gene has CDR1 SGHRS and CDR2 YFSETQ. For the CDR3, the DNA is TGCGCCAGCAGCTTCCGGGGAGGGAGCAATGAGCAGTTCTTC. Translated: CASSFRGGSNEQFF.

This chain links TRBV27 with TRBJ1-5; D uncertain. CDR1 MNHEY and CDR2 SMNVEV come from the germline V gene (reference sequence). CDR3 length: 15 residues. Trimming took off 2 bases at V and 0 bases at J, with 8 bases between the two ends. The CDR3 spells CASSLEGYSNQPQHF. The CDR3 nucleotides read TGTGCCAGCAGTTTAGAGGGTTATAGCAATCAGCCCCAGCATTTT.

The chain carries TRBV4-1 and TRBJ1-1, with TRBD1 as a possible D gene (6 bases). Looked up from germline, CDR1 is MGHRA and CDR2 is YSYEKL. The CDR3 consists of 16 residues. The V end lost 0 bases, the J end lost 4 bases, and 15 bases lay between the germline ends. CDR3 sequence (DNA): TGCGCCAGCAGCCAAGATCTTGGGGGCGGGAGCACTGAAGCTTTCTTT. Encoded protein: CASSQDLGGGSTEAFF.

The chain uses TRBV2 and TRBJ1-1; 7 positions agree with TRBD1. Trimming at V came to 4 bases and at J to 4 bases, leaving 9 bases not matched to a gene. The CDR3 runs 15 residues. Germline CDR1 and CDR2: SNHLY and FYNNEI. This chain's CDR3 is CASSGVTGAVTEAFF. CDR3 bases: TGTGCCAGCAGTGGGGTTACAGGGGCGGTCACTGAAGCTTTCTTT. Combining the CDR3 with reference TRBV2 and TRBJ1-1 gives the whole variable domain EPEVTQTPSHQVTQMGQEVILRCVPISNHLYFYWYRQILGQKVEFLVSFYNNEISEKSEIFDDQFSVERPDGSNFTLKIRSTKLEDSAMYFCASSGVTGAVTEAFFGQGTRLTVV.

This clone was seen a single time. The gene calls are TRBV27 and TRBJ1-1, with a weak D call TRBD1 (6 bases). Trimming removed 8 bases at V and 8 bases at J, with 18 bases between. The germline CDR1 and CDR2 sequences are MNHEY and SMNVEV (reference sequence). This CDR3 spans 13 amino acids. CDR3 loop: CASGMGGAAEAFF. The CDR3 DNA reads TGTGCCAGCGGAATGGGGGGGGCAGCAGAAGCTTTCTTT.

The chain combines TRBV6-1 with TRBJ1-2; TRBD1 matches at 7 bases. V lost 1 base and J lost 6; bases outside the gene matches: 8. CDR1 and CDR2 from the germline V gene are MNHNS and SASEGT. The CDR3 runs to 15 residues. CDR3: CASSEGQGVMHGYTF. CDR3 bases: TGTGCCAGCAGTGAAGGGCAGGGGGTGATGCATGGCTACACCTTC.

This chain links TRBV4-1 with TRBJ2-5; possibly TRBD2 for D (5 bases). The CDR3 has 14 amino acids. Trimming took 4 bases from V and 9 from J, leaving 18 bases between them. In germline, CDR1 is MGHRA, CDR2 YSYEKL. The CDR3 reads CASSPLGLAGPQYF. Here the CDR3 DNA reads TGCGCCAGCAGCCCCCTCGGGCTAGCCGGGCCCCAGTACTTC.

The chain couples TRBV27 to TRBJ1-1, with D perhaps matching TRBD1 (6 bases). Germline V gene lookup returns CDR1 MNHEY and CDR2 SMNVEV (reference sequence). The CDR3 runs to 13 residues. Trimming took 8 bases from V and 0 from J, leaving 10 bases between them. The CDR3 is CASSDSLNTEAFF. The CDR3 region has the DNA TGTGCCAGCTCGGACAGCTTGAACACTGAAGCTTTCTTT.

CDR3 nucleotides: TGTGCCAGCACCCGAGGGGGGGCGGATGGCTACACCTTC. Translation: CASTRGGADGYTF. The rearrangement links TRBV27 to TRBJ1-2, with D perhaps TRBD1 (6 bases). The CDR3 runs to 13 residues. V was cut by 7 bases and J by 6 bases, with 15 bases left in between. Looked up from germline, CDR1 is MNHEY and CDR2 is SMNVEV (reference sequence).

The CDR3 coding sequence is TGCGCCAGCAGGTCCGGGACACTTAGCACTGAAGCTTTCTTT. The encoded protein is CASRSGTLSTEAFF. The chain recombines TRBV4-1 with TRBJ1-1; tentatively, D is TRBD1 (6 bases). Trimming removed 6 bases at V and 4 bases at J, with 15 bases between. The CDR3 extends over 14 amino acids. Germline lookup yields CDR1 MGHRA and CDR2 YSYEKL.

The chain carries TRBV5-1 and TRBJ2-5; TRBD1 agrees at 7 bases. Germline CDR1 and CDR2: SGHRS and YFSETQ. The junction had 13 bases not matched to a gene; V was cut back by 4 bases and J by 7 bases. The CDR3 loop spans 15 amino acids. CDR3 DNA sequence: TGCGCCAGCAGCGAAGGACAGGCCCAACACTGGACCCAGTACTTC. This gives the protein CASSEGQAQHWTQYF. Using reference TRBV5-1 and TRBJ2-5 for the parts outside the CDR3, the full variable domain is KAGVTQTPRYLIKTRGQQVTLSCSPISGHRSVSWYQQTPGQGLQFLFEYFSETQRNKGNFPGRFSGRQFSNSRSEMNVSTLELGDSALYLCASSEGQAQHWTQYFGPGTRLLVL.

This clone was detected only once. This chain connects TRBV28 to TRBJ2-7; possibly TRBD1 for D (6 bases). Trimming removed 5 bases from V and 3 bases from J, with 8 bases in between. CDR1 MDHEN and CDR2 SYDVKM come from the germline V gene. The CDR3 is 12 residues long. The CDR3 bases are TGTGCCAGCAGTCAACAGGGCTACGAGCAGTACTTC. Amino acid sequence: CASSQQGYEQYF. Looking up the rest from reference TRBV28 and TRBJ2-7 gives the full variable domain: DVKVTQSSRYLVKRTGEKVFLECVQDMDHENMFWYRQDPGLGLRLIYFSYDVKMKEKGDIPEGYSVSREKKERFSLILESASTNQTSMYLCASSQQGYEQYFGPGTRLTVT.

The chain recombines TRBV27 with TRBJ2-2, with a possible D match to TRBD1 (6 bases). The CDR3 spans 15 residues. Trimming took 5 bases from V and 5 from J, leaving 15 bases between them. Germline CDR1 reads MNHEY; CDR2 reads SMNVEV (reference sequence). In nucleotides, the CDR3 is TGTGCCAGCAGTAATGGACAGTTCTCTACCGGGGAGCTGTTTTTT. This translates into CASSNGQFSTGELFF.

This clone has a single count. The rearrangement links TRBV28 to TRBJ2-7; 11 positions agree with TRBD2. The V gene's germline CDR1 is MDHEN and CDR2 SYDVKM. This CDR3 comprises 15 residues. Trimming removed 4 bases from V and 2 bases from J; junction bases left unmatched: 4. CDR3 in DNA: TGTGCCAGCAGTTCCACTAGCGGGAGAACCTACGAGCAGTACTTC. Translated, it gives CASSSTSGRTYEQYF.

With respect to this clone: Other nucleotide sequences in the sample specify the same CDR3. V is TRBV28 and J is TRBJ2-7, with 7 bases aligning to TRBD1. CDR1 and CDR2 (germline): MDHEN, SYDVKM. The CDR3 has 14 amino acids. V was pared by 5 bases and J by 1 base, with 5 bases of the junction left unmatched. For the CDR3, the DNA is TGTGCCAGCAGTCTAGGGGACAGTTCCTACGAGCAGTACTTC. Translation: CASSLGDSSYEQYF.

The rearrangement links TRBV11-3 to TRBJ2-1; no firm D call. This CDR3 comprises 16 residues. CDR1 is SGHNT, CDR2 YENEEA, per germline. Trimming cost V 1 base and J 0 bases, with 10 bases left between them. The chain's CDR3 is CASSLGLVPSYNEQFF. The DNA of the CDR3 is TGTGCCAGCAGCTTAGGCCTAGTCCCCTCCTACAATGAGCAGTTCTTC.

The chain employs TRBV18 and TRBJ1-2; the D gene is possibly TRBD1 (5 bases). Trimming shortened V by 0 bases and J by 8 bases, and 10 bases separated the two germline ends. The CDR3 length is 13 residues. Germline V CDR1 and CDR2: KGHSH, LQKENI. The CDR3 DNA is TGTGCCAGCTCACCACCGGAAGGGGAAGGCTACACCTTC. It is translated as CASSPPEGEGYTF.

DNA of the CDR3: TGTGCCAGCAGTTTATTGTCCGGAGGGGCCGGGGAGCTGTTTTTT. Protein sequence: CASSLLSGGAGELFF. This chain links TRBV27 with TRBJ2-2; perhaps TRBD2 as D (6 bases). Deletions cut 1 base from V and 6 bases from J, with 12 bases between. CDR1 MNHEY and CDR2 SMNVEV come from the germline V gene (reference sequence). The length of the CDR3 is 15 residues.

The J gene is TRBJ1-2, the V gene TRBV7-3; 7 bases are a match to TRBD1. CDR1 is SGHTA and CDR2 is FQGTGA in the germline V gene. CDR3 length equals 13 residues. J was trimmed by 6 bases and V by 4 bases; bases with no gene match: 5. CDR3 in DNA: TGTGCCAGCAGCTCTAGACAGGGCGATGGCTACACCTTC. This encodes CASSSRQGDGYTF.

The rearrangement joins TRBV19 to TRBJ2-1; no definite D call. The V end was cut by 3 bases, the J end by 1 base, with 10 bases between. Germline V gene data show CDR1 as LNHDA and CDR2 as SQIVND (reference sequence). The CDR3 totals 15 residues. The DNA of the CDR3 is TGTGCCAGTAGTATCGAGGCGGAATCCTACAATGAGCAGTTCTTC. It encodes CASSIEAESYNEQFF. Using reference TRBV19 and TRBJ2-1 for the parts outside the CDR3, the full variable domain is DGGITQSPKYLFRKEGQNVTLSCEQNLNHDAMYWYRQDPGQGLRLIYYSQIVNDFQKGDIAEGYSVSREKKESFPLTVTSAQKNPTAFYLCASSIEAESYNEQFFGPGTRLTVL.

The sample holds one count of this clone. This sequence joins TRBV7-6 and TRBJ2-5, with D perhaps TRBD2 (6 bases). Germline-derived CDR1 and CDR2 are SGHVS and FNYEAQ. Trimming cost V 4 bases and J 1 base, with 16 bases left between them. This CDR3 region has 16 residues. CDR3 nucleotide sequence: TGTGCCAGCAGCTGGCACTCCCGGGACTCCCAAGAGACCCAGTACTTC. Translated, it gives CASSWHSRDSQETQYF.

CDR3 nucleotides: TGCGCCAGCAGAACCGGGACAGGGGGCTATCAGCCCCAGCATTTT. Protein: CASRTGTGGYQPQHF. V gene TRBV4-1 combines with J gene TRBJ1-5; TRBD1 agrees at 12 bases. CDR3 length: 15 amino acids. V dropped 6 bases and J dropped 5; count of bases not matched to a gene: 5. Germline CDR1 and CDR2: MGHRA and YSYEKL.

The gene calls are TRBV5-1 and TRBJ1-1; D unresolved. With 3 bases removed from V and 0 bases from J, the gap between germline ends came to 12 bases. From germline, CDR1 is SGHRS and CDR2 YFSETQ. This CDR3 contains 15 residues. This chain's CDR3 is CASSWTDGMNTEAFF. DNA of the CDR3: TGCGCCAGCAGCTGGACGGACGGGATGAACACTGAAGCTTTCTTT.

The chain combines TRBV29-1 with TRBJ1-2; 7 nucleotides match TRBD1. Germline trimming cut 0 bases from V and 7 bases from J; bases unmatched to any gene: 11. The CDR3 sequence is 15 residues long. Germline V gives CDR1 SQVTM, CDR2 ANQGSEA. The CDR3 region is CSVEDPPQGIGGYTF. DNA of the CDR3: TGCAGCGTTGAAGACCCTCCACAGGGGATTGGTGGCTACACCTTC.